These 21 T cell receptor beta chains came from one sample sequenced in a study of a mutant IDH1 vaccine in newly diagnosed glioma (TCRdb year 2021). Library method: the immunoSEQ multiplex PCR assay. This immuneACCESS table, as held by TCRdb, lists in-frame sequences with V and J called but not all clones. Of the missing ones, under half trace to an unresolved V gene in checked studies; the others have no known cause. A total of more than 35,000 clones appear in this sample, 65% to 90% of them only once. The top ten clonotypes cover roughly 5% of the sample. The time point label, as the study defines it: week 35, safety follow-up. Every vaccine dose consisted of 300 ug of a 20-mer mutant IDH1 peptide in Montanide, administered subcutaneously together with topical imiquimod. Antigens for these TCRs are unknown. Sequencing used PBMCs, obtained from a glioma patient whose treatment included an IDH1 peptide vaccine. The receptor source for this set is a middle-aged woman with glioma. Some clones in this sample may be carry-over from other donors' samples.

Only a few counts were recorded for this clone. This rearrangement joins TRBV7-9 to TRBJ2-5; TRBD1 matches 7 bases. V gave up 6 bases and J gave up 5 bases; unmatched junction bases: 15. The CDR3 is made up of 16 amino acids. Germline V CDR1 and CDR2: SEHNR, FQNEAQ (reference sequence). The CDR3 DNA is TGTGCCAGCAGTCCAAGGGGGCAGACTTTCTTCGAGACCCAGTACTTC. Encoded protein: CASSPRGQTFFETQYF.

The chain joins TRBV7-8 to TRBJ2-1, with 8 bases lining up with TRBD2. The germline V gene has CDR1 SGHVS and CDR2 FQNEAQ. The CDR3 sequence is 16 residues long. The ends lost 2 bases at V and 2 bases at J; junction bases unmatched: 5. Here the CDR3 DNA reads TGTGCCAGCAGCTTATATCGAGCGGGGGCCTACAATGAGCAGTTCTTC. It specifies CASSLYRAGAYNEQFF. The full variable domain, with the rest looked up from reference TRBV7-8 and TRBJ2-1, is GAGVSQSPRYKVAKRGQDVALRCDPISGHVSLFWYQQALGQGPEFLTYFQNEAQLDKSGLPSDRFFAERPEGSVSTLKIQRTQQEDSAVYLCASSLYRAGAYNEQFFGPGTRLTVL.

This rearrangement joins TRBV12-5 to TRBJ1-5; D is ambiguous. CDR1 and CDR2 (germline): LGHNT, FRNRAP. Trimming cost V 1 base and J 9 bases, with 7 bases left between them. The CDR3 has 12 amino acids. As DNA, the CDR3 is TGTGCTAGTGGTTTGGGAGCGGGGCCCCAGCATTTT. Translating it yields CASGLGAGPQHF.

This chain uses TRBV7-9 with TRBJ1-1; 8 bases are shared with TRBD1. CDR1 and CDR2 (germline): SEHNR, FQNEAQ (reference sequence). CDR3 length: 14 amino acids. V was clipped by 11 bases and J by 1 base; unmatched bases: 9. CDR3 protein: CAGMDRATNTEAFF. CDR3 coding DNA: TGTGCCGGGATGGACAGGGCCACGAACACTGAAGCTTTCTTT.

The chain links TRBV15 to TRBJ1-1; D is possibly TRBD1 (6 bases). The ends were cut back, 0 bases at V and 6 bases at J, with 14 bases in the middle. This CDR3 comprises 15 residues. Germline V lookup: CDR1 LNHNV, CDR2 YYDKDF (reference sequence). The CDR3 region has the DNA TGTGCCACCAGCAGAGATTACGGGGGCACCGCTGAAGCTTTCTTT. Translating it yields CATSRDYGGTAEAFF.

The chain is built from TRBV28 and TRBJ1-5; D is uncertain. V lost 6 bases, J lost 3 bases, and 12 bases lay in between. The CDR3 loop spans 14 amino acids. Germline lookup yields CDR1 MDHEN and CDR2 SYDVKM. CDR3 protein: CASSRPLFNQPQHF. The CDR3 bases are TGTGCCAGCAGCAGACCCCTCTTCAATCAGCCCCAGCATTTT. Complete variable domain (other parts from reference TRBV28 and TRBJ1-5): DVKVTQSSRYLVKRTGEKVFLECVQDMDHENMFWYRQDPGLGLRLIYFSYDVKMKEKGDIPEGYSVSREKKERFSLILESASTNQTSMYLCASSRPLFNQPQHFGDGTRLSIL.

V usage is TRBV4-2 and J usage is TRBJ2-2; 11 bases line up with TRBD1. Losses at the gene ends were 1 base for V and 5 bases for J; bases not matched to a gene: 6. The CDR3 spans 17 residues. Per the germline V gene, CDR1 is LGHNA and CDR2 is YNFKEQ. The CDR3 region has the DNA TGTGCCAGCAGCCAAGGTTTGGGGACAGGGGGAACCGGGGAGCTGTTTTTT. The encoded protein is CASSQGLGTGGTGELFF.

In nucleotides, the CDR3 is TGTGCCAGCAGTGACCAGCGGGTCTACGAGCAGTACTTC. It codes for CASSDQRVYEQYF. The chain recombines TRBV25-1 with TRBJ2-7, with D possibly matching TRBD2 (6 bases). This CDR3 is 13 amino acids long. Trimming cost V 3 bases and J 3 bases, with 9 bases left between them. CDR1 and CDR2 (germline): MGHDK, SYGVNS.

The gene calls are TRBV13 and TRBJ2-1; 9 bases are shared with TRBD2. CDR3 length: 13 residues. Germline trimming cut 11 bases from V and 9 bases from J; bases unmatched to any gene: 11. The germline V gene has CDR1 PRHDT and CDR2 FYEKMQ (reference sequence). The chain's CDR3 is CAGGSGSGSEQFF. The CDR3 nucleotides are TGTGCCGGAGGTAGCGGGAGCGGAAGTGAGCAGTTCTTC.

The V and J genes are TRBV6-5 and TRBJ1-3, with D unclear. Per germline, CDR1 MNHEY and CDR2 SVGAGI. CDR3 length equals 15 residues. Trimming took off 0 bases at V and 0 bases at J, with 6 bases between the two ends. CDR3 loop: CASSYSTDSGNTIYF. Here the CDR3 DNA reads TGTGCCAGCAGTTACTCGACGGACTCTGGAAACACCATATATTTT.

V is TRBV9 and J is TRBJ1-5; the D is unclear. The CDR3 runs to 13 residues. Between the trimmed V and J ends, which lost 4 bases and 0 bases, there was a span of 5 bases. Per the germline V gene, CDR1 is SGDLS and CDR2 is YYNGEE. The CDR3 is CASSRLSNQPQHF. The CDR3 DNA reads TGTGCCAGCAGCCGCCTTAGCAATCAGCCCCAGCATTTT.

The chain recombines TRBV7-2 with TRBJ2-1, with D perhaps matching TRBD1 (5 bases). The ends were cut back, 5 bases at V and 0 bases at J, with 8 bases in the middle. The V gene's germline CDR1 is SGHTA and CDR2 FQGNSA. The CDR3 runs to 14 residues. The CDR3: CASSRDSSYNEQFF. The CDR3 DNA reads TGTGCCAGCAGCCGAGACAGCTCCTACAATGAGCAGTTCTTC.

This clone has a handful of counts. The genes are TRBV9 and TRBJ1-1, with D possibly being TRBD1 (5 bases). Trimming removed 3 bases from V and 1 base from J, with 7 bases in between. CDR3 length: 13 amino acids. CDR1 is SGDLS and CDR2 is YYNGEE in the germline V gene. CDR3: CASSGGGNTEAFF. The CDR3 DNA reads TGTGCCAGCAGCGGGGGCGGGAACACTGAAGCTTTCTTT. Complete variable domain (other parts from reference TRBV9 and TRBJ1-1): DSGVTQTPKHLITATGQRVTLRCSPRSGDLSVYWYQQSLDQGLQFLIQYYNGEERAKGNILERFSAQQFPDLHSELNLSSLELGDSALYFCASSGGGNTEAFFGQGTRLTVV.

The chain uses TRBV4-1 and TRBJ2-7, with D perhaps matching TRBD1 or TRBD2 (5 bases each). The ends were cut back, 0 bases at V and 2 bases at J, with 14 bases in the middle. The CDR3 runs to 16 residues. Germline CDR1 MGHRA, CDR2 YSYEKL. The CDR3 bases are TGCGCCAGCAGCCAAGATCACCGGGGCAGCCCCTACGAGCAGTACTTC. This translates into CASSQDHRGSPYEQYF.

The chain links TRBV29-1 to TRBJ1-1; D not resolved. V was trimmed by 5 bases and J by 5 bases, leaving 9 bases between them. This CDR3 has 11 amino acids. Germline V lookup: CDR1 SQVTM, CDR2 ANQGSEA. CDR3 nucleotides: TGCAGCGTTCGCGGTACGACTGAAGCTTTCTTT. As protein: CSVRGTTEAFF. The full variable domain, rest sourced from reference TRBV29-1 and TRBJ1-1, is SAVISQKPSRDICQRGTSLTIQCQVDSQVTMMFWYRQQPGQSLTLIATANQGSEATYESGFVIDKFPISRPNLTFSTLTVSNMSPEDSSIYLCSVRGTTEAFFGQGTRLTVV.

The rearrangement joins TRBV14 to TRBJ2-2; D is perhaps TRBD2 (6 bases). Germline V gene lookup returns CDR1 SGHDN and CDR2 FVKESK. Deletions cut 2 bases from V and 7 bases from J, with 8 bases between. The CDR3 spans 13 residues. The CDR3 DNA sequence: TGTGCCAGCAGCCAACGGGGGAACGGGGAGCTGTTTTTT. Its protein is CASSQRGNGELFF.

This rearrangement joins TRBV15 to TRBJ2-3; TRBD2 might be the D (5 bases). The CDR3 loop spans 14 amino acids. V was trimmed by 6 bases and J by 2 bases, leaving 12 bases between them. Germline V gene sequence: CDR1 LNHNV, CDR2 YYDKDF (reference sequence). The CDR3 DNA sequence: TGTGCCACCAGAGCGGTTATTAACACAGATACGCAGTATTTT. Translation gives CATRAVINTDTQYF.

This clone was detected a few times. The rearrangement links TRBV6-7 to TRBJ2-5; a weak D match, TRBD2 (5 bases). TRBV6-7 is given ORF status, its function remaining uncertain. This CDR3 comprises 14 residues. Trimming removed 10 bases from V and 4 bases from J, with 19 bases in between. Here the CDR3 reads CATYPWAGGETQYF. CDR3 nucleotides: TGTGCCACCTACCCCTGGGCCGGAGGAGAGACCCAGTACTTC.

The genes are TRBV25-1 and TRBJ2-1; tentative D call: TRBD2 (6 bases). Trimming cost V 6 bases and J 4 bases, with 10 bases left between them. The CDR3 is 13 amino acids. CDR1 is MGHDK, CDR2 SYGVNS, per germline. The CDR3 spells CASRGGPYNEQFF. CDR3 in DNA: TGTGCCAGCAGGGGGGGTCCTTACAATGAGCAGTTCTTC.

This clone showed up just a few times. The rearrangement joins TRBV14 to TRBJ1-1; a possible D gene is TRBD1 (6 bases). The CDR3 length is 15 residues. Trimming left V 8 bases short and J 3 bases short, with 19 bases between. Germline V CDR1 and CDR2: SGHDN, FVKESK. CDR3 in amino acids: CASATRGHGDTEAFF. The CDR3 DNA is TGTGCCAGCGCAACCCGGGGACACGGGGACACTGAAGCTTTCTTT.

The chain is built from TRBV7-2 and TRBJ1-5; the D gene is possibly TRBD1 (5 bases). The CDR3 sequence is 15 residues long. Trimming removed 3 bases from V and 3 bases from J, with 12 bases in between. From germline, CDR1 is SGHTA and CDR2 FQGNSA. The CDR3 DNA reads TGTGCCAGCAGCTTTGTGCCAGGGTCCAATCAGCCCCAGCATTTT. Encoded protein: CASSFVPGSNQPQHF.